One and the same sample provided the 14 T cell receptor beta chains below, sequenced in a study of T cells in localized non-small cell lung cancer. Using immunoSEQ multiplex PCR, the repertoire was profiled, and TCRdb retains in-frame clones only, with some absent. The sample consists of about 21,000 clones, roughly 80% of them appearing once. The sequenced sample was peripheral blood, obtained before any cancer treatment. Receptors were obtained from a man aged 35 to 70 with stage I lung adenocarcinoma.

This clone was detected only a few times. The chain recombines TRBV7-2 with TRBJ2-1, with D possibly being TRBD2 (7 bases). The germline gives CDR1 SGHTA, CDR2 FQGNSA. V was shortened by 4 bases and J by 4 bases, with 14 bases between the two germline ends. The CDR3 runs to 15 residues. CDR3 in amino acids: CASSSQGGGYNEQFF. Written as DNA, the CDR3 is TGTGCCAGCAGCTCCCAAGGGGGAGGGTACAATGAGCAGTTCTTC.

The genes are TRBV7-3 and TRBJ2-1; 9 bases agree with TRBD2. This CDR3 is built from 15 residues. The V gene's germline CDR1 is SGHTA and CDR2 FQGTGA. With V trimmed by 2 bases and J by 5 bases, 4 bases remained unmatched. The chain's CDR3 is CASSLGLAGNNEQFF. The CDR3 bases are TGTGCCAGCAGCTTAGGGCTAGCGGGAAACAATGAGCAGTTCTTC.

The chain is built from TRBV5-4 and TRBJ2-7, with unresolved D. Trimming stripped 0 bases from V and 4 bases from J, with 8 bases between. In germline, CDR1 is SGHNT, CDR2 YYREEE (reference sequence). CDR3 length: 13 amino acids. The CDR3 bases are TGTGCCAGCAGCTTGGAGAAGGGTTACGAGCAGTACTTC. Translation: CASSLEKGYEQYF.

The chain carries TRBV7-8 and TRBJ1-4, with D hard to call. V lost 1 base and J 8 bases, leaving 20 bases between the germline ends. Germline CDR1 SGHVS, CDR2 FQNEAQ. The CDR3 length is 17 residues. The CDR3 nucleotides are TGTGCCAGCAGCTTAGGCCTGGGCCAGACAAGTCGGGAAAAACTGTTTTTT. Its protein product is CASSLGLGQTSREKLFF. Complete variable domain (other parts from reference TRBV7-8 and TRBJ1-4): GAGVSQSPRYKVAKRGQDVALRCDPISGHVSLFWYQQALGQGPEFLTYFQNEAQLDKSGLPSDRFFAERPEGSVSTLKIQRTQQEDSAVYLCASSLGLGQTSREKLFFGSGTQLSVL.

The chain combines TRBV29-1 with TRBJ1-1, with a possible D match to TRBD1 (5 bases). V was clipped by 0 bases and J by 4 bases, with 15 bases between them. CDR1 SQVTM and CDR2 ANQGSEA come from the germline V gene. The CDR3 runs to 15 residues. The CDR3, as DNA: TGCAGCGTTGAAGATTATGTACGGGGGGGCACTGAAGCTTTCTTT. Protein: CSVEDYVRGGTEAFF.

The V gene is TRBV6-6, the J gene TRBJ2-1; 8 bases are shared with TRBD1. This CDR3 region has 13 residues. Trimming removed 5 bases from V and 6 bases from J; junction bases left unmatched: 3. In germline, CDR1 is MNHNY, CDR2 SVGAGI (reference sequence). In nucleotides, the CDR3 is TGTGCCAGCAGTCGAGGGACAGGCAATGAGCAGTTCTTC. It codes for CASSRGTGNEQFF.

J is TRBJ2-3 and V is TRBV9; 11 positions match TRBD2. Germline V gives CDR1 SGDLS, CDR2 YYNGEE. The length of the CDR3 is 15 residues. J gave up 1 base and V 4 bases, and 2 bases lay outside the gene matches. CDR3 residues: CASSLSGRGTDTQYF. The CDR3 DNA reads TGTGCCAGCAGCCTTAGCGGGAGGGGCACAGATACGCAGTATTTT.

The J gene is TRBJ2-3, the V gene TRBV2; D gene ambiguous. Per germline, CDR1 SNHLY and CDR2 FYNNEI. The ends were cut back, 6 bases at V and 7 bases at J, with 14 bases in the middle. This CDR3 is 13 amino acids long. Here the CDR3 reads CASSAGPRNTQYF. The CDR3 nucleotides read TGTGCCAGCAGCGCCGGACCGCGGAATACGCAGTATTTT.

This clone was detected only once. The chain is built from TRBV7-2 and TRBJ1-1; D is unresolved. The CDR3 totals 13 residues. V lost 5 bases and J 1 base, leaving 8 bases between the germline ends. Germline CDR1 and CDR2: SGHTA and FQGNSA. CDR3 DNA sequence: TGTGCCAGCAGCGGGCAGCCGAACACTGAAGCTTTCTTT. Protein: CASSGQPNTEAFF.

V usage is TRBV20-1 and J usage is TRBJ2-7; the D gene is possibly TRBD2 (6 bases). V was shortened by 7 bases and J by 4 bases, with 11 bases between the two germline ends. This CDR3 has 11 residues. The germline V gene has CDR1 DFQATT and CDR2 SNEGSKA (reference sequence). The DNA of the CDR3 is TGCAGTGGGGGAGGACTATACGAGCAGTACTTC. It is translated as CSGGGLYEQYF.

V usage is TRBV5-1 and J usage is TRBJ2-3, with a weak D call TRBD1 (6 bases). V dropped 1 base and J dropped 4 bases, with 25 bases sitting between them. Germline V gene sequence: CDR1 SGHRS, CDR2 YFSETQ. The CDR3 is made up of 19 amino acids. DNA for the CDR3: TGCGCCAGCAGCTTGACTCAAGTTATAGACCAGGGGTGGTCAGATACGCAGTATTTT. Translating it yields CASSLTQVIDQGWSDTQYF.

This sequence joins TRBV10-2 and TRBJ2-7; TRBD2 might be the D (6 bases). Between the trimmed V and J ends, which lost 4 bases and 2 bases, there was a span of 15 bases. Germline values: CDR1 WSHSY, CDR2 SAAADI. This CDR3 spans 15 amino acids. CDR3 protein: CASSANTEGPYEQYF. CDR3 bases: TGCGCCAGCAGTGCTAATACGGAGGGACCCTACGAGCAGTACTTC.

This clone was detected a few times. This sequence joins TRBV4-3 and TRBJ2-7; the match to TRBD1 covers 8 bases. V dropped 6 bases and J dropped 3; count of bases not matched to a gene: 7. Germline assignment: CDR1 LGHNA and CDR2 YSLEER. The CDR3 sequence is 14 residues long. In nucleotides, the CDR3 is TGCGCCAGCAGTCTCAGGGGACAGGACTACGAGCAGTACTTC. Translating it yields CASSLRGQDYEQYF.

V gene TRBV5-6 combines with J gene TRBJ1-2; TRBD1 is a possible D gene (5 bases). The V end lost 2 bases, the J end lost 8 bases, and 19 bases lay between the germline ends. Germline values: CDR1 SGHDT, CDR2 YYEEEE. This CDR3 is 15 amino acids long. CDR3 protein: CASSFSDSQAWGYTF. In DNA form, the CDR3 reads TGTGCCAGCAGCTTTTCCGACAGCCAAGCATGGGGCTACACCTTC.